This TCR beta chain was obtained from a study of blood T cell repertoires in COVID-19. Study-wide context: Some COVID-19 samples were acute and others convalescent; all came from the United States, Italy and Spain.

V was trimmed by 3 bases and J by 10 bases, leaving 16 bases between them. Germline lookup yields CDR1 MNHEY and CDR2 SVGEGT. The CDR3 runs 14 residues. Authors' methods: Estimation of nucleated cell counts relied on the amplification of reference gene primers. Data came from immunoSEQ multiplex PCR; TCRdb stores just in-frame clones and leaves some out. V and J calls and clone size are copied from that table; D and trimming were computed from the DNA. In the table there are more than 250,000 clones, about 91% of which are singletons. Seattle's cohort entered during active infection and was followed longitudinally.

Sample: peripheral blood. This receptor was taken from a woman in her thirties with COVID-19, enrolled during active disease. This chain joins TRBV6-2 or TRBV6-3 and TRBJ2-4; tentative D call: TRBD1 (6 bases). CDR3 DNA sequence: TGTGCCAGCAGTTATTCAGGGGTACCGGGGATTCAGTACTTC. Amino acids: CASSYSGVPGIQYF.